This entry features one T cell receptor beta chain sequence. Its antigen is not identified. The sample belongs to a study of shared clonotypes between healthy human individuals. The study's findings and limits: Researchers sampled blood only, noting tissue repertoires likely differ. An anticipated effect of sequencing depth on clonotype sharing among donors was recognized.

For unsorted PBMC, around 280 ng DNA per replicate equaled about 30,000 T cell genomes. The protocol was immunoSEQ multiplex PCR, while the TCRdb copy is restricted to in-frame clones and leaves out a portion. The repertoire consists of roughly 490,000 clones, with 76% occurring once and the leading ten covering over 10%. V shed 2 bases and J 3 bases; nucleotides not matched to a gene: 4. Germline CDR1 and CDR2: LNHDA and SQIVND (reference sequence). This CDR3 contains 14 residues. Sequencing was performed on PBMCs. V gene TRBV19 combines with J gene TRBJ2-7, with 7 positions matching TRBD1. This receptor was obtained from a woman in her thirties or forties in good health. Some clones in this sample may be carry-over from other donors' samples. The CDR3 protein is CASSIRDSRYEQYF. CDR3 nucleotides: TGTGCCAGTAGTATACGGGACAGCCGCTACGAGCAGTACTTC.